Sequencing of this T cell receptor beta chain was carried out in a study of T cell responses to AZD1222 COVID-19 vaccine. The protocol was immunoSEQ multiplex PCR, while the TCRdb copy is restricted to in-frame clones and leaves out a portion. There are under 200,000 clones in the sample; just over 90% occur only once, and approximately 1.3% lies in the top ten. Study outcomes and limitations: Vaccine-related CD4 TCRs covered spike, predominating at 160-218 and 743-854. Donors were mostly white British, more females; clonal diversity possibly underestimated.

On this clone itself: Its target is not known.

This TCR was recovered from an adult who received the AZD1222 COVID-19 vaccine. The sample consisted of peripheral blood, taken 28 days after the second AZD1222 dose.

The CDR3 sequence is CASSHSEEAGTEAFF. The CDR3 DNA is TGTGCCAGCAGCCATTCGGAGGAAGCGGGCACTGAAGCTTTCTTT. J is TRBJ1-1 and V is TRBV14; D is unclear. Germline CDR1 and CDR2: SGHDN and FVKESK. Trimming stripped 3 bases from V and 4 bases from J, with 15 bases between. The CDR3 has 15 amino acids.